The 23 T cell receptor beta chains given below trace back to one sample, sequenced in a study of beta chain features in type 1 diabetes. All of the isolated RNA was reverse transcribed, so expressed TCRB transcripts were sequenced. Assay used: immunoSEQ multiplex PCR; TCRdb lists only in-frame clones, some missing. The table records under 950,000 clones, about a sixth of them present only once. The sample taken for sequencing was naive CD4+ T cells from blood. Receptors were obtained from a woman under 30 in good health.

There are a few counts of this clone. The V and J genes are TRBV28 and TRBJ2-7, with a weak D call TRBD1 (5 bases). With 3 bases removed from V and 0 bases from J, the gap between germline ends came to 9 bases. The CDR3 extends over 14 amino acids. Germline CDR1 reads MDHEN; CDR2 reads SYDVKM. The CDR3, as DNA: TGTGCCAGCAGTTTCCCCAGGGACTCCTACGAGCAGTACTTC. Translating it yields CASSFPRDSYEQYF.

V usage is TRBV27 and J usage is TRBJ2-3, with D perhaps matching TRBD1 or TRBD2 (5 bases each). This CDR3 has 15 amino acids. Germline V gene lookup returns CDR1 MNHEY and CDR2 SMNVEV (reference sequence). V lost 2 bases and J 4 bases, leaving 13 bases between the germline ends. The CDR3 coding sequence is TGTGCCAGCAGTTTAATTTTGGGGGTCGCAGATACGCAGTATTTT. Translated, it gives CASSLILGVADTQYF.

This chain uses TRBV18 with TRBJ2-5; 8 nucleotides line up with TRBD2. From germline, CDR1 is KGHSH and CDR2 LQKENI. The CDR3 is 15 amino acids. Unmatched junction bases numbered 8, after V lost 3 bases and J lost 5 bases. CDR3 amino acids: CASSPRTSRQETQYF. The CDR3 coding sequence is TGTGCCAGCTCACCGCGGACTAGCCGGCAGGAGACCCAGTACTTC. Variable domain in full (rest from reference TRBV18 and TRBJ2-5): NAGVMQNPRHLVRRRGQEARLRCSPMKGHSHVYWYRQLPEEGLKFMVYLQKENIIDESGMPKERFSAEFPKEGPSILRIQQVVRGDSAAYFCASSPRTSRQETQYFGPGTRLLVL.

This clone was detected a few times. This chain uses TRBV7-2 with TRBJ2-1; 8 bases are shared with TRBD1. From germline, CDR1 is SGHTA and CDR2 FQGNSA. V lost 4 bases, J lost 8 bases, and 7 bases stayed unmatched. The CDR3 length is 14 residues. The CDR3: CASSWAGGFDEQFF. CDR3 nucleotides: TGTGCCAGCAGCTGGGCAGGGGGCTTCGATGAGCAGTTCTTC.

The chain uses TRBV11-3 and TRBJ2-3; D unresolved. CDR1 is SGHNT, CDR2 YENEEA, per germline. V was cut by 1 base and J by 4 bases, with 6 bases left in between. The CDR3 runs to 13 residues. CDR3 sequence: CASSLGVADTQYF. The CDR3 region has the DNA TGTGCCAGCAGCTTAGGCGTCGCAGATACGCAGTATTTT. The full variable domain, with the rest looked up from reference TRBV11-3 and TRBJ2-3, is EAGVVQSPRYKIIEKKQPVAFWCNPISGHNTLYWYLQNLGQGPELLIRYENEEAVDDSQLPKDRFSAERLKGVDSTLKIQPAELGDSAVYLCASSLGVADTQYFGPGTRLTVL.

As for this clone: Other nucleotide sequences from this sample produce the same CDR3. The chain is built from TRBV28 and TRBJ1-5; D is unresolved. The V end lost 4 bases, the J end lost 7 bases, and 8 bases lay between the germline ends. Germline CDR1 is MDHEN and CDR2 is SYDVKM. This CDR3 comprises 12 residues. In DNA form, the CDR3 reads TGTGCCAGCAGTTGGGGTCGACAGCCCCAGCATTTT. Protein product: CASSWGRQPQHF.

This clone was observed a few times. The same CDR3 is also encoded by other DNA sequences in this sample. The V call is TRBV2, the J call TRBJ2-5; D call uncertain. Germline values: CDR1 SNHLY, CDR2 FYNNEI. This CDR3 is built from 11 residues. The V end lost 7 bases, the J end lost 3 bases, and 6 bases lay between the germline ends. CDR3 sequence reads: CASTQEETQYF. For the CDR3, the DNA is TGTGCCAGCACCCAAGAAGAGACCCAGTACTTC.

The rearrangement links TRBV11-2 to TRBJ2-7, with 13 positions matching TRBD2. This CDR3 has 14 residues. Germline values: CDR1 SGHAT, CDR2 FQNNGV. The J segment lost 7 bases and the V segment lost 6 bases, leaving 6 bases of the junction unmatched. CDR3 protein: CASSFPGLAGEQYF. Here the CDR3 DNA reads TGTGCCAGCAGTTTTCCGGGACTAGCGGGGGAGCAGTACTTC.

The V gene is TRBV11-2, the J gene TRBJ2-4; tentatively, D is TRBD1 (6 bases). The CDR3 is 15 amino acids. Trimming shortened V by 8 bases and J by 0 bases, and 14 bases separated the two germline ends. Germline assignment: CDR1 SGHAT and CDR2 FQNNGV. CDR3 bases: TGTGCCAGCGCCGTGACAGGACTAGCCAAAAACATTCAGTACTTC. Its translation: CASAVTGLAKNIQYF.

The chain has TRBV5-1 and TRBJ1-1, with TRBD1 identical over 7 bases. With 4 bases clipped from V and 6 bases from J, the junction kept 15 bases outside the gene matches. This CDR3 spans 16 amino acids. The germline V gene has CDR1 SGHRS and CDR2 YFSETQ. In nucleotides, the CDR3 is TGCGCCAGCAGCCCCCGTCCCGGGACAGTAGGAGCTGAAGCTTTCTTT. It is translated as CASSPRPGTVGAEAFF.

The rearrangement joins TRBV6-4 to TRBJ2-1, with 7 bases that match TRBD1. The CDR3 loop spans 15 amino acids. Germline values: CDR1 MRHNA, CDR2 SNTAGT. Trimming cost V 2 bases and J 0 bases; bases outside gene matches: 1. CDR3 DNA sequence: TGTGCCAGCAGTGACGCAGGGGGCTCCTACAATGAGCAGTTCTTC. Its translation is CASSDAGGSYNEQFF.

This clone was found a few times. This clone may be a read error of a much larger clone one base away. The chain couples TRBV11-2 to TRBJ2-3; no definite D call. The CDR3 loop spans 11 amino acids. V lost 3 bases, J lost 4 bases, and 2 bases lay in between. Germline V gene data show CDR1 as SGHAT and CDR2 as FQNNGV. The CDR3 coding sequence is TGTGCCAGCAGCTTCGCAGATACGCAGTATTTT. As protein: CASSFADTQYF. Variable domain in full (rest from reference TRBV11-2 and TRBJ2-3): EAGVAQSPRYKIIEKRQSVAFWCNPISGHATLYWYQQILGQGPKLLIQFQNNGVVDDSQLPKDRFSAERLKGVDSTLKIQPAKLEDSAVYLCASSFADTQYFGPGTRLTVL.

This clone has just a few counts. The J gene is TRBJ1-4, the V gene TRBV4-2; tentatively, D is TRBD1 (6 bases). V was cut by 3 bases and J by 3 bases, with 17 bases left in between. Germline assignment: CDR1 LGHNA and CDR2 YNFKEQ. The CDR3 has 17 residues. The CDR3 reads CASSHVKGQGSNEKLFF. For the CDR3, the DNA is TGTGCCAGCAGCCATGTAAAAGGGCAGGGGTCTAATGAAAAACTGTTTTTT.

This clone was seen more than once but under ten times. The V and J genes are TRBV6-1 and TRBJ2-6; no clear D gene. Per germline, CDR1 MNHNS and CDR2 SASEGT. V was cut by 8 bases and J by 8 bases, with 10 bases left in between. This CDR3 region has 12 residues. In DNA, the CDR3 is TGTGCCAGCGGCGTTGTCCCCAACGTCCTGACTTTC. Translation gives CASGVVPNVLTF.

This clone was seen more than once but under ten times. The chain combines TRBV28 with TRBJ2-3; D unclear. There are 12 residues in the CDR3. Germline loops: CDR1 MDHEN, CDR2 SYDVKM. V lost 6 bases, J lost 3 bases, and 7 bases lay in between. CDR3 in DNA: TGTGCCAGCAGGGAAGGAACAGATACGCAGTATTTT. Its translation: CASREGTDTQYF.

This chain's CDR3 is CASSQDVVAGAYEQYF. CDR3 in DNA: TGTGCCAGCAGCCAAGATGTCGTAGCGGGAGCTTACGAGCAGTACTTC. This sequence joins TRBV14 and TRBJ2-7; 9 bases are shared with TRBD2. The length of the CDR3 is 16 residues. Germline CDR1 and CDR2: SGHDN and FVKESK. V dropped 0 bases and J dropped 4; count of bases not matched to a gene: 7.

The sample holds a few counts of this clone. The chain is built from TRBV2 and TRBJ2-6; D may correspond to TRBD1 or TRBD2 (6 bases each). The CDR3 is 17 amino acids. CDR1 and CDR2 from the germline V gene are SNHLY and FYNNEI. The germline V and J ends were trimmed by 8 bases and 4 bases, with 21 bases remaining between them. For the CDR3, the DNA is TGTGCCAGCTCCCCGAGAAGGGGGGCGTCAGGGGCCAACGTCCTGACTTTC. It yields the protein CASSPRRGASGANVLTF.

The J gene is TRBJ2-5, the V gene TRBV20-1, with D tentatively TRBD1 (5 bases). The CDR3 is made up of 11 amino acids. Trimming took 4 bases from V and 3 from J, leaving 6 bases between them. The V gene's germline CDR1 is DFQATT and CDR2 SNEGSKA (reference sequence). CDR3 sequence: CSAMTEETQYF. CDR3 bases: TGCAGTGCTATGACAGAAGAGACCCAGTACTTC.

The chain links TRBV10-2 to TRBJ2-1; 12 bases agree with TRBD2. Losses at the gene ends were 6 bases for V and 9 bases for J; bases not matched to a gene: 6. This CDR3 has 14 residues. Looked up from germline, CDR1 is WSHSY and CDR2 is SAAADI. CDR3 region: CASRLAGGGGEQFF. DNA of the CDR3: TGCGCCAGCAGACTAGCGGGAGGCGGGGGTGAGCAGTTCTTC.

The J gene is TRBJ2-1, the V gene TRBV7-3, with D perhaps matching TRBD2 (6 bases). The CDR3 contains 17 residues. CDR1 and CDR2 (germline): SGHTA, FQGTGA. V shed 4 bases and J shed 7 bases, with 23 bases lying between them. For the CDR3, the DNA is TGTGCCAGCAGCTCCCACGCGGGGAGATTAGGCTGGAATGAGCAGTTCTTC. This translates into CASSSHAGRLGWNEQFF.

The chain joins TRBV20-1 to TRBJ2-1; weak D call: TRBD2 (5 bases). This CDR3 has 11 residues. Trimming removed 1 base from V and 13 bases from J, with 11 bases in between. Germline V gene sequence: CDR1 DFQATT, CDR2 SNEGSKA (reference sequence). CDR3: CSARGPSLQFF. In DNA, the CDR3 is TGCAGTGCTAGAGGCCCTAGCTTACAGTTCTTC.

Only a few counts were recorded for this clone. V and J are TRBV6-5 and TRBJ2-1; no clear D. With 3 bases removed from V and 2 bases from J, the gap between germline ends came to 8 bases. Germline V CDR1 and CDR2: MNHEY, SVGAGI. The CDR3 length is 14 residues. The DNA for the CDR3 is TGTGCCAGCAGTTATGTCCAGACCTACAATGAGCAGTTCTTC. Its translation: CASSYVQTYNEQFF.

The table lists this clone with a few counts. This chain uses TRBV6-5 with TRBJ2-7; possible D gene TRBD2, 5 bases. Germline-derived CDR1 and CDR2 are MNHEY and SVGAGI. The CDR3 consists of 13 residues. V shed 5 bases and J shed 6 bases, with 14 bases lying between them. The CDR3 region is CASSEVSGSEQYF. DNA of the CDR3: TGTGCCAGCAGTGAAGTATCGGGGTCCGAGCAGTACTTC.